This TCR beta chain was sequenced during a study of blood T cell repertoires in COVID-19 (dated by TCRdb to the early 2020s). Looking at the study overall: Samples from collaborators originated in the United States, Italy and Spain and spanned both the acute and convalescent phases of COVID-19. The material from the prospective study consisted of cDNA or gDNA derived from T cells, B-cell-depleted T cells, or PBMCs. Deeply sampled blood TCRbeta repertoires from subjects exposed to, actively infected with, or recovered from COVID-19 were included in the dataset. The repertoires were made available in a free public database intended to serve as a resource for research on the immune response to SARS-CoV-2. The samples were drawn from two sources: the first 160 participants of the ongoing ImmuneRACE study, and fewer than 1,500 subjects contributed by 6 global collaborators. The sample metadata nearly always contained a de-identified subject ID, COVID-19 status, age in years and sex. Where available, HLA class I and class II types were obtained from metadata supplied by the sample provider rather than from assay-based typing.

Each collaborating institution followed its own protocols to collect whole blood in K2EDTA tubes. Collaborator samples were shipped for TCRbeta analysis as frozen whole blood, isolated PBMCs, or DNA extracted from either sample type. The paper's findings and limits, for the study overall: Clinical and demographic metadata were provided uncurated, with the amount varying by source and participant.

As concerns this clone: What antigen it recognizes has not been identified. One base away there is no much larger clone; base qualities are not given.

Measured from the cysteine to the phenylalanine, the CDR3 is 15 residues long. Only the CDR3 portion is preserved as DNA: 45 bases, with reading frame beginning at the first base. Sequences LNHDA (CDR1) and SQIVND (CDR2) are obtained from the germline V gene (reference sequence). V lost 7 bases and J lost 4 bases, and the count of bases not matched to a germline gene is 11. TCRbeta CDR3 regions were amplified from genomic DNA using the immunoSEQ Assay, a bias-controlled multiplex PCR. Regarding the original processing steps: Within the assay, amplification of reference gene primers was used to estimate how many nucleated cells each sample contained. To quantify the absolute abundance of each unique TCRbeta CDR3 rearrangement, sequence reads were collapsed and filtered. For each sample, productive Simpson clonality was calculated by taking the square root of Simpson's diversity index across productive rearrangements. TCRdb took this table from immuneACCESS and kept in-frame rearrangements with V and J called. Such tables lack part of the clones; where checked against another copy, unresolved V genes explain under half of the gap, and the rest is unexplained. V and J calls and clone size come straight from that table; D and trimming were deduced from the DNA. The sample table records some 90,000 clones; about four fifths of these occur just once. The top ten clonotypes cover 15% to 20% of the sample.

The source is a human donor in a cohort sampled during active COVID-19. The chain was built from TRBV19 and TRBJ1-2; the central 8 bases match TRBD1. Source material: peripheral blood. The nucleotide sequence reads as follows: TGTGCCAGTATCCAAGACCAGGGGGCAGGCTATGGCTACACCTTC. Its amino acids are CASIQDQGAGYGYTF.